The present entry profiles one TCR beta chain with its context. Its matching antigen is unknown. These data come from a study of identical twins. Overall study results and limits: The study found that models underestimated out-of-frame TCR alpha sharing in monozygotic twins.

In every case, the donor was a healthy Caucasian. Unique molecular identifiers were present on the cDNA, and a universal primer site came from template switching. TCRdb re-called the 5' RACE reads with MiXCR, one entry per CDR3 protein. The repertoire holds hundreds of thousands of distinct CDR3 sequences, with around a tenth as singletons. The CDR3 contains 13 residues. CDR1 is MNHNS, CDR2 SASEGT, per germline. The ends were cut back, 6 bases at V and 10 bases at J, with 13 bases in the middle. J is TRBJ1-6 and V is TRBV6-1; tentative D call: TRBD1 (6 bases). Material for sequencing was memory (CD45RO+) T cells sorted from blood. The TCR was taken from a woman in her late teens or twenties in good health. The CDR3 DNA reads TGTGCCAGCAGCAGGGGAGGGGAGTCACCCCTCCACTTT. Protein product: CASSRGGESPLHF.